The 25 T cell receptor beta chains listed next were all sequenced from one sample in a study of PD-1 blockade in mismatch repair-deficient tumors. This table comes from immunoSEQ multiplex PCR, and its TCRdb copy is limited to in-frame clones, with some not included. This table has about 110,000 clones, over 65% appearing once. The sample was peripheral blood, taken 60 weeks after starting pembrolizumab. Receptors originate from an adult with mismatch repair-deficient cancer.

The chain is built from TRBV7-3 and TRBJ2-5; a possible D gene is TRBD2 (5 bases). With 3 bases removed from V and 3 bases from J, the gap between germline ends came to 8 bases. Germline CDR1 and CDR2: SGHTA and FQGTGA. CDR3 length: 13 amino acids. Here the CDR3 reads CASSFGGKETQYF. The CDR3 region has the DNA TGTGCCAGCAGCTTTGGAGGCAAAGAGACCCAGTACTTC.

This clone came up once. A much larger clone is a single base away; this may be a read error. The chain uses TRBV9 and TRBJ2-1, with a weak D call TRBD1 (6 bases). Germline CDR1 and CDR2: SGDLS and YYNGEE. CDR3 size: 14 residues. Trimming cost V 3 bases and J 0 bases, with 7 bases left between them. This CDR3 reads CASSEGGSYNEQFF. In DNA, the CDR3 is TGTGCCAGCAGCGAAGGGGGCTCCTACAATGAGCAGTTCTTC.

The gene calls are TRBV9 and TRBJ1-2, with D possibly matching TRBD1 (5 bases). This CDR3 is built from 15 residues. Germline-derived CDR1 and CDR2 are SGDLS and YYNGEE. V lost 4 bases and J 2 bases, leaving 15 bases between the germline ends. CDR3 coding DNA: TGTGCCAGCAGCCCCTCCCGGGGCGGCAACTATGGCTACACCTTC. Encoded protein: CASSPSRGGNYGYTF.

The chain links TRBV5-4 to TRBJ1-1, with D hard to call. Germline V gene lookup returns CDR1 SGHNT and CDR2 YYREEE (reference sequence). The CDR3 is 14 amino acids. Trimming shortened V by 7 bases and J by 1 base, and 14 bases separated the two germline ends. In DNA, the CDR3 is TGTGCCAGCCGCCCCTCTCCGGAGAACACTGAAGCTTTCTTT. It codes for CASRPSPENTEAFF.

A few counts support this clone. The rearrangement joins TRBV28 to TRBJ1-1; D not certain. V lost 7 bases to trimming and J lost 3 bases, with 6 bases between them. Germline V gives CDR1 MDHEN, CDR2 SYDVKM. The CDR3 sequence is 11 residues long. CDR3 bases: TGTGCCAGCATGAGGTACACTGAAGCTTTCTTT. This translates into CASMRYTEAFF.

This chain uses TRBV6-4 with TRBJ2-2; 9 nucleotides match TRBD1. The V and J ends lost 9 bases and 5 bases, in that order; junction bases with no gene match: 7. The CDR3 runs 14 residues. Per germline, CDR1 MRHNA and CDR2 SNTAGT. CDR3 sequence: CASSDRGRTGELFF. DNA for the CDR3: TGTGCCAGTAGCGACAGGGGGAGGACCGGGGAGCTGTTTTTT.

This chain uses TRBV30 with TRBJ1-2; possible D gene TRBD1, 5 bases. The germline CDR1 and CDR2 sequences are GTSNPN and SVGIG (reference sequence). The CDR3 sequence is 15 residues long. Trimming pared 3 bases from V and 7 bases from J, leaving 21 bases between. The CDR3 loop reads CAWRGSTRGEGGYTF. As DNA, the CDR3 is TGTGCCTGGAGGGGGTCTACGAGGGGTGAGGGTGGCTACACCTTC.

The rearrangement uses TRBV7-9 and TRBJ2-3, with TRBD2 identical over 12 bases. V lost 3 bases, J lost 6 bases, and 4 bases stayed unmatched. This CDR3 has 15 amino acids. Germline V gene lookup returns CDR1 SEHNR and CDR2 FQNEAQ (reference sequence). CDR3 in amino acids: CASSFTLAGGDTQYF. The CDR3 nucleotides read TGTGCCAGCAGCTTTACCCTAGCGGGAGGGGATACGCAGTATTTT.

The V call is TRBV5-6, the J call TRBJ2-1; D gene unclear. V was clipped by 3 bases and J by 2 bases, with 9 bases between them. This CDR3 contains 14 residues. CDR1 and CDR2 (germline): SGHDT, YYEEEE. CDR3 residues: CASSSDSPYNEQFF. In nucleotides, the CDR3 is TGTGCCAGCAGCTCCGACTCCCCCTACAATGAGCAGTTCTTC.

The chain combines TRBV29-1 with TRBJ1-3; D call uncertain. This CDR3 is 12 amino acids long. The germline V and J ends were trimmed by 6 bases and 3 bases, with 9 bases remaining between them. Germline lookup yields CDR1 SQVTM and CDR2 ANQGSEA. The CDR3 coding sequence is TGCAGCGTGGGATACAGTGGAAACACCATATATTTT. The encoded protein is CSVGYSGNTIYF.

This clone was seen a handful of times. The CDR3 bases are TGCGCCAGCAGCTTGGGGACTAGCGGGGTCTACGAGCAGTACTTC. The encoded protein is CASSLGTSGVYEQYF. The chain is built from TRBV5-1 and TRBJ2-7; the match to TRBD2 covers 12 bases. V was pared by 0 bases and J by 3 bases, with 1 base of the junction left unmatched. The CDR3 is made up of 15 amino acids. The germline V gene has CDR1 SGHRS and CDR2 YFSETQ.

This clone was picked up a small number of times. This sequence joins TRBV6-1 and TRBJ1-3; D gene ambiguous. The ends were cut back, 6 bases at V and 0 bases at J, with 9 bases in the middle. The CDR3 is 14 amino acids. Per germline, CDR1 MNHNS and CDR2 SASEGT. CDR3 protein: CASRARVSGNTIYF. In DNA form, the CDR3 reads TGTGCCAGCAGGGCCCGGGTCTCTGGAAACACCATATATTTT.

V and J are TRBV19 and TRBJ1-1, with TRBD1 matching 8 bases. The length of the CDR3 is 15 residues. Germline CDR1 reads LNHDA; CDR2 reads SQIVND (reference sequence). Unmatched junction bases numbered 4, after V lost 3 bases and J lost 1 base. The DNA for the CDR3 is TGTGCCAGTAGTATCCAGGGGGCGCAGAACACTGAAGCTTTCTTT. This sequence encodes CASSIQGAQNTEAFF.

The chain uses TRBV11-1 and TRBJ2-7; tentative D call: TRBD1 (5 bases). V dropped 2 bases and J dropped 2 bases, with 13 bases sitting between them. Germline V gene lookup returns CDR1 SGHAT and CDR2 FQDESV (reference sequence). The CDR3 extends over 15 amino acids. The CDR3 here is CASSLMGRGTYEQYF. The DNA of the CDR3 is TGTGCCAGCAGCTTAATGGGGCGAGGTACCTACGAGCAGTACTTC.

The chain combines TRBV4-1 with TRBJ2-3, with 7 bases lining up with TRBD2. After removal of 4 bases from V and 2 bases from J, the junction contained 6 bases not matched to a gene. CDR1 MGHRA and CDR2 YSYEKL come from the germline V gene. This CDR3 spans 15 amino acids. CDR3 DNA sequence: TGCGCCAGCAGCCTCCGACTAGCATACACAGATACGCAGTATTTT. The encoded protein is CASSLRLAYTDTQYF.

The DNA for the CDR3 is TGTGCCAGCAGTGAAAATGCAGGGCACTACGAGCAGTACTTC. As protein: CASSENAGHYEQYF. The chain has TRBV6-1 and TRBJ2-7, with D perhaps matching TRBD1 (5 bases). The V gene's germline CDR1 is MNHNS and CDR2 SASEGT. V was pared by 2 bases and J by 3 bases, with 11 bases between. This CDR3 is built from 14 residues.

This clone was observed a handful of times. The CDR3 here is CAINRGFRNGYTF. The CDR3 nucleotides read TGTGCCATCAACAGGGGATTTCGGAATGGCTACACCTTC. The V and J genes are TRBV19 and TRBJ1-2; TRBD1 agrees at 7 bases. This CDR3 spans 13 amino acids. The germline gives CDR1 LNHDA, CDR2 SQIVND (reference sequence). V was clipped by 10 bases and J by 6 bases; unmatched bases: 11.

V usage is TRBV5-4 and J usage is TRBJ1-2; D remains unclear. CDR3 length equals 14 residues. Trimming removed 9 bases at V and 1 base at J, with 16 bases between. Per germline, CDR1 SGHNT and CDR2 YYREEE (reference sequence). The CDR3 protein is CATSPRNFNYGYTF. CDR3 sequence (DNA): TGTGCCACCTCCCCGAGGAATTTTAACTATGGCTACACCTTC.

The V call is TRBV5-1, the J call TRBJ2-3; a possible D gene is TRBD1 (6 bases). Trimming took off 0 bases at V and 2 bases at J, with 16 bases between the two ends. This CDR3 has 17 amino acids. CDR1 and CDR2 from the germline V gene are SGHRS and YFSETQ. The CDR3 DNA follows: TGCGCCAGCAGCTTGGAACCCGGGACACCTGACACAGATACGCAGTATTTT. This gives the protein CASSLEPGTPDTDTQYF.

V gene TRBV7-2 combines with J gene TRBJ2-7; D is perhaps TRBD1 (6 bases). The CDR3 extends over 11 amino acids. V was clipped by 5 bases and J by 7 bases, with 9 bases between them. Germline CDR1 reads SGHTA; CDR2 reads FQGNSA. This CDR3 reads CASSQGLEQYF. The CDR3, as DNA: TGTGCCAGCAGCCAGGGGCTTGAGCAGTACTTC.

The chain has TRBV4-2 and TRBJ2-1; maybe TRBD2 (5 bases). There are 17 residues in the CDR3. Trimming stripped 1 base from V and 4 bases from J, with 17 bases between. CDR1 and CDR2 (germline): LGHNA, YNFKEQ. In nucleotides, the CDR3 is TGTGCCAGCAGCCAAGCTGGGCTAGCTCGACCATACAATGAGCAGTTCTTC. It is translated as CASSQAGLARPYNEQFF.

The rearrangement uses TRBV7-2 and TRBJ1-2; D ambiguous. V was trimmed by 3 bases and J by 1 base, leaving 9 bases between them. Germline V gene data show CDR1 as SGHTA and CDR2 as FQGNSA. This CDR3 spans 14 amino acids. This chain's CDR3 is CASSFSGVNYGYTF. The CDR3 nucleotides are TGTGCCAGCAGCTTTTCTGGGGTTAACTATGGCTACACCTTC.

The chain uses TRBV27 and TRBJ2-7; D is undetermined. Germline-derived CDR1 and CDR2 are MNHEY and SMNVEV (reference sequence). V was trimmed by 3 bases and J by 2 bases, leaving 11 bases between them. CDR3 length: 14 residues. This chain's CDR3 is CASSFQGNTYEQYF. The CDR3 DNA follows: TGTGCCAGCAGTTTTCAAGGAAACACCTACGAGCAGTACTTC.

Only a few counts were recorded for this clone. The chain employs TRBV5-1 and TRBJ1-2; the D is unclear. Germline V gene data show CDR1 as SGHRS and CDR2 as YFSETQ. The CDR3 spans 13 residues. Trimming left V 2 bases short and J 5 bases short, with 10 bases between. The CDR3 protein is CASSLVVGYGYTF. The CDR3 bases are TGCGCCAGCAGCTTAGTCGTCGGTTATGGCTACACCTTC.

The rearrangement joins TRBV7-8 to TRBJ1-1, with TRBD1 as a possible D gene (5 bases). The CDR3 is 14 residues long. Germline V lookup: CDR1 SGHVS, CDR2 FQNEAQ. Trimming removed 5 bases from V and 0 bases from J, with 10 bases in between. CDR3 region: CASSVRAMNTEAFF. CDR3 sequence (DNA): TGTGCCAGCAGCGTCAGGGCGATGAACACTGAAGCTTTCTTT.